The rows below give T cell receptor beta chains drawn from one sample of a study of T-cell reconstitution after alpha-beta-depleted transplantation in children. TCRdb reprocessed the PCR reads via MiXCR and lists one record per CDR3 protein. The sample has hundreds of thousands of distinct CDR3 sequences; under 13% are singletons. The material was PBMCs, obtained before TCRalphabeta/CD19-depleted stem cell transplant. The receptors derive from a child under three years old with acute myeloid leukemia, due to receive a stem cell transplant. Each CDR3 is given with its conserved first and last residue. A D gene is named only where the DNA matches it firmly. Clone size is not always given. Where it is, it says once, few, many or a class for expanded clones.

D	V	size	J	DNA	CDR3
TRBD1	TRBV28	few	TRBJ1-5	TGTGCCAGCAGTCCTGGACAGGGGTTGGTCAATCAGCCCCAGCATTTT	CASSPGQGLVNQPQHF
.	TRBV5-1	many	TRBJ2-1	TGCGCCAGCAGCCTTCCGGGCCCCGGAACCCACAATGAGCAGTTCTTC	CASSLPGPGTHNEQFF
.	TRBV10-3	many	TRBJ2-7	TGTGCCATCAGTGAGTCAGACAGGAACTACGAGCAGTACTTC	CAISESDRNYEQYF
.	TRBV20-1	many	TRBJ2-4	TGCAGTGCTAGAGTGGTAGCCAAAAACATTCAGTACTTC	CSARVVAKNIQYF
.	TRBV7-9	many	TRBJ1-5	TGTGCCAGCAGCTCTGCCCAACAGCCCCAGCATTTT	CASSSAQQPQHF
.	TRBV20-1	many	TRBJ1-5	TGCAGTGCTACACTCGGGGGCGATCAGCCCCAGCATTTT	CSATLGGDQPQHF
.	TRBV29-1	.	TRBJ2-7	TGCAGCGTTGAAGAGGAGGAACGGATAGATGTGTACTTC	CSVEEEERIDVYF
.	TRBV6-1	many	TRBJ2-3	TGTGCCAGTTCACAGGATCTCACAGATACGCAGTATTTT	CASSQDLTDTQYF
.	TRBV19	many	TRBJ2-1	TGTGCCAGTAGTAAAACGAGCTCCTACAATGAGCAGTTCTTC	CASSKTSSYNEQFF
.	TRBV5-1	.	TRBJ2-3	TGCGCCAGCAGCTTGGGATTAGCGAGCACAGATAGGCAGTATTTT	CASSLGLASTDRQYF
.	TRBV5-1	many	TRBJ2-3	TGCGCCAGCAGCTCTCAGACAGTTACCACAGATACGCAGTATTTT	CASSSQTVTTDTQYF
.	TRBV30	.	TRBJ2-7	TGTGCCTGGAGTCTCCAGGGCCGGAGGGTTTACGAGCAGTACTTC	CAWSLQGRRVYEQYF
TRBD2	TRBV6-1	many	TRBJ2-5	TGTGCCAGCAATCAGGGGACTAGCGGGAAAGAGACCCAGTACTTC	CASNQGTSGKETQYF
.	TRBV18	many	TRBJ2-2	TGTGCCAGCTCAACCGGGGAGCTGTTTTTT	CASSTGELFF
.	TRBV29-1	many	TRBJ2-5	TGCAGCGTTGGGTCAGAGACCCAGTACTTC	CSVGSETQYF
TRBD2	TRBV6-2/TRBV6-3	many	TRBJ2-1	TGTGCCAGCAGTTACGGGGCAGTAGCGGGGGGCAATGAGCAGTTCTTC	CASSYGAVAGGNEQFF
TRBD2	TRBV20-1	many	TRBJ2-1	TGCAGTGCTAGAGGGGAGACTAGCGGAGGTCGGACAGGCAATGAGCAGTTCTTC	CSARGETSGGRTGNEQFF
.	TRBV18	many	TRBJ1-1	TGTGCCAGCTCACCCCGGACAGCCAATACGTACACTGAAGCTTTCTTT	CASSPRTANTYTEAFF
.	TRBV6-4	few	TRBJ1-1	TGTGCCAGCAGTGACTCTCCGGGGGAGGAGGCTTTCTTT	CASSDSPGEEAFF
.	TRBV5-1	many	TRBJ1-1	TGCGCCAGCAGCTTGGAGGGGATGAACACTGAAGCTTTCTTT	CASSLEGMNTEAFF
TRBD1	TRBV19	few	TRBJ1-2	TGTGCCAGTAGTAAGAGACCCCGGGACAGGGGGTATGGCTACACCTTC	CASSKRPRDRGYGYTF
.	TRBV9	many	TRBJ2-5	TGTGCCAGCAGCGTATCCCTATCTTTCCAAGAGACCCAGTACTTC	CASSVSLSFQETQYF
TRBD1	TRBV28	.	TRBJ1-6	TGTGCCAGCAGTTTGGACAGGGGGCTTTCACCCCTCCACTTT	CASSLDRGLSPLHF
.	TRBV6-5	many	TRBJ1-2	TGTGCCAGCAGTTACTCGAAAGTTGTAGGCTTCGGCTACACCTTC	CASSYSKVVGFGYTF
.	TRBV27	many	TRBJ1-2	TGTGCCAGCAGTTTAACTAGTAGGGGAAGGAATGGCTACACCTTC	CASSLTSRGRNGYTF
TRBD1	TRBV7-2	many	TRBJ1-4	TGTGCCAGCAGCTTACGCGGGACAGGGGGAGAAAAACTGTTTTTT	CASSLRGTGGEKLFF
TRBD1	TRBV6-5	few	TRBJ1-5	TGTGCCAGCAGCTGGGACAGGGGGGCTTTTTGGCCCCAGCATTTT	CASSWDRGAFWPQHF